The 14 T cell receptor beta chains given below trace back to one sample, sequenced in a study of T cells in Graves' hyperthyroidism and ophthalmopathy. TCR beta CDR3 regions were amplified from RNA. First-round RT-PCR of the TCR CDR3 relied on the HTBI primer set. TCRdb recomputed calls from the multiplex PCR reads with MiXCR, one row per CDR3 protein. The table includes about 420,000 distinct CDR3 sequences, roughly 13% detected once. The sample comprised blood. The receptors come from a woman in her late teens or twenties with Graves' hyperthyroidism.

As DNA, the CDR3 is TGTGCCAGCAGCCCTTTTTCAGGGCTCTCTGGAAACACCATATATTTT. Protein: CASSPFSGLSGNTIYF. The chain has TRBV3-1 and TRBJ1-3; TRBD1 might be the D (5 bases). The CDR3 is 16 residues long. V lost 4 bases and J 0 bases, leaving 13 bases between the germline ends. Germline V gene data show CDR1 as LGHDT and CDR2 as YNNKEL (reference sequence).

This clonotype was counted ten times or more. The V gene is TRBV20-1, the J gene TRBJ1-6; no reliable D call. Germline values: CDR1 DFQATT, CDR2 SNEGSKA (reference sequence). The CDR3 runs to 14 residues. Trimming removed 3 bases at V and 2 bases at J, with 8 bases between. The CDR3 here is CSASILTYNSPLHF. The CDR3 coding sequence is TGCAGTGCTAGTATACTGACCTATAATTCACCCCTCCACTTT.

This chain joins TRBV6-2 or TRBV6-3 and TRBJ2-5; D is uncertain. The length of the CDR3 is 14 residues. The V end was cut by 0 bases, the J end by 1 base, with 6 bases between. CDR1 and CDR2 (germline): MNHEY, SVGEGT. CDR3 nucleotides: TGTGCCAGCAGTTACTCGCCAGCCCAAGAGACCCAGTACTTC. Protein sequence: CASSYSPAQETQYF.

There are a few counts of this clonotype. The CDR3 here is CASSRQNTDTQYF. DNA for the CDR3: TGTGCCAGCAGCCGACAGAACACAGATACGCAGTATTTT. The chain carries TRBV28 and TRBJ2-3, with a possible D match to TRBD1 (5 bases). Per germline, CDR1 MDHEN and CDR2 SYDVKM. The length of the CDR3 is 13 residues. The V and J ends lost 6 bases and 2 bases respectively, with 9 bases between them.

This clonotype was recorded at least ten times. The chain is built from TRBV12-3 or TRBV12-4 and TRBJ2-5, with 11 positions matching TRBD2. J gave up 3 bases and V 3 bases, and 3 bases lay outside the gene matches. The CDR3 runs to 15 residues. The CDR3 sequence is CASSLQLAGEETQYF. The CDR3 DNA is TGTGCCAGCAGTTTGCAACTAGCGGGAGAAGAGACCCAGTACTTC.

To note about this clonotype: An end of the junction does not agree with germline; a read error may underlie this. The chain has TRBV2 and TRBJ1-3; unclear D gene. The CDR3 consists of 12 residues. The germline CDR1 and CDR2 sequences are SNHLY and FYNNEI. Written as DNA, the CDR3 is TGTGCCAGCACTGGAGAGGGAAACACCATGTATTTT. This codes for CASTGEGNTMYF.

This clonotype was seen repeatedly, ten times or more. V usage is TRBV7-2 and J usage is TRBJ2-7; no firm D call. The V gene lost 1 base and the J gene lost 0 bases, with 10 bases spanning the gap. The germline V gene has CDR1 SGHTA and CDR2 FQGNSA. The CDR3 contains 15 residues. The CDR3 region has the DNA TGTGCCAGCAGCTTAGGACGAGGAAACTCCTACGAGCAGTACTTC. Residues: CASSLGRGNSYEQYF.

This clonotype was seen many times. V and J are TRBV12-3 or TRBV12-4 and TRBJ2-7; 8 nucleotides match TRBD2. The CDR3 runs to 13 residues. Unmatched junction bases numbered 4, after V lost 3 bases and J lost 6 bases. In DNA form, the CDR3 reads TGTGCCAGCAGTTTTGGCAGCGGGGGCGAGCAGTACTTC. It translates to CASSFGSGGEQYF.

The chain carries TRBV3-1 and TRBJ1-1; no firm D call. CDR1 LGHDT and CDR2 YNNKEL come from the germline V gene (reference sequence). The CDR3 spans 16 residues. Trimming removed 5 bases at V and 0 bases at J, with 16 bases between. CDR3 in amino acids: CASSTSLGRMNTEAFF. The CDR3 DNA follows: TGTGCCAGCAGCACGTCTCTTGGGAGAATGAACACTGAAGCTTTCTTT.

This clonotype was counted at least ten times. This may arise from a read error, as a much more abundant clone is one base away. The chain is built from TRBV6-1 and TRBJ1-1; D not resolved. The CDR3 covers 13 residues. With 6 bases removed from V and 1 base from J, the gap between germline ends came to 9 bases. Germline V lookup: CDR1 MNHNS, CDR2 SASEGT. The CDR3 bases are TGTGCCAGCAGCTTAGACACGAACACTGAAGCTTTCTTT. Translation gives CASSLDTNTEAFF.

V usage is TRBV11-2 and J usage is TRBJ2-3; no reliable D call. The CDR3 runs 16 residues. Germline CDR1 and CDR2: SGHAT and FQNNGV. The V end lost 4 bases, the J end lost 4 bases, and 18 bases lay between the germline ends. The CDR3 region is CASSSPSPRPADTQYF. Here the CDR3 DNA reads TGTGCCAGCAGCTCTCCCAGCCCCCGGCCGGCAGATACGCAGTATTTT.

This clonotype appeared many times. This chain joins TRBV12-5 and TRBJ1-1; 7 positions match TRBD1. J was trimmed by 4 bases and V by 6 bases; bases with no gene match: 5. Germline V gene lookup returns CDR1 LGHNT and CDR2 FRNRAP. The length of the CDR3 is 13 residues. The CDR3, as DNA: TGTGCTAGTGGCAAATCAGGGGGCACTGAAGCTTTCTTT. Translating gives CASGKSGGTEAFF.

This clonotype was found many times. The V and J genes are TRBV6-1 and TRBJ1-1, with D unclear. CDR3 size: 15 residues. Trimming removed 6 bases at V and 2 bases at J, with 16 bases between. The germline V gene encodes CDR1 MNHNS and CDR2 SASEGT. Here the CDR3 reads CASRTETGSNTEAFF. CDR3 in DNA: TGTGCCAGCAGGACCGAAACCGGGTCCAACACTGAAGCTTTCTTT.

This clonotype was detected ten times or more. The rearrangement joins TRBV30 to TRBJ1-3, with unresolved D. Trimming cost V 2 bases and J 2 bases, with 7 bases left between them. Per germline, CDR1 GTSNPN and CDR2 SVGIG (reference sequence). CDR3 length equals 13 residues. The chain's CDR3 is CAWSSGTGNTIYF. DNA of the CDR3: TGTGCCTGGAGTTCCGGGACTGGAAACACCATATATTTT.